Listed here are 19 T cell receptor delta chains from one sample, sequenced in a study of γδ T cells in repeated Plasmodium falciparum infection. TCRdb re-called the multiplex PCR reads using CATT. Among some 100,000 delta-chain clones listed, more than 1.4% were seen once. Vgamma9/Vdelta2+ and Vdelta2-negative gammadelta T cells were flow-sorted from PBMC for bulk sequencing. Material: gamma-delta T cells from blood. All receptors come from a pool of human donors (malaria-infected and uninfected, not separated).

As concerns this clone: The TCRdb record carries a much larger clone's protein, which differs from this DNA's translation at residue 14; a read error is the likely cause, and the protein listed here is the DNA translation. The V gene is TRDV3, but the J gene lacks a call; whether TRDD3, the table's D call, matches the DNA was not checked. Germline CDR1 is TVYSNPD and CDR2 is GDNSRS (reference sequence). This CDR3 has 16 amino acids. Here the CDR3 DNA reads TGTGCCTCCGGCAGGGTCTGGGGGCGGGTCACCGATAAACCCATCTTT. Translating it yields CASGRVWGRVTDKPIF.

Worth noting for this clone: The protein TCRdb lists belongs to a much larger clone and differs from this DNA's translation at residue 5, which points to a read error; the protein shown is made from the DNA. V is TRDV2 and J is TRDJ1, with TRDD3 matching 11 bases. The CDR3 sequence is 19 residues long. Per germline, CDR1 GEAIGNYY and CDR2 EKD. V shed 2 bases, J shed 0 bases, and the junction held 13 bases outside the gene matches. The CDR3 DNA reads TGTGCCTGTGACAACGTAGGTGGGGGATACGTGGGGTACACCGATAAACTCATCTTT. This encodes CACDNVGGGYVGYTDKLIF.

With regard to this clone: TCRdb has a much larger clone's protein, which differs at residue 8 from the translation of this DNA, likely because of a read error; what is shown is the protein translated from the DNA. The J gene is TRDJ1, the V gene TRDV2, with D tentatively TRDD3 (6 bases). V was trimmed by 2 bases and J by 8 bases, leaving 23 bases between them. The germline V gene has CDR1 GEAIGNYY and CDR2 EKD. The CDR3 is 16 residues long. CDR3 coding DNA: TGTGCCTGTGACAATCTGGGGAATACCCACACCCTAAAACTCATCTTT. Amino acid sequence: CACDNLGNTHTLKLIF.

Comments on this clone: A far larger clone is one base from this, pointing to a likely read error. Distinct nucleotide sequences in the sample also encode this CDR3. CDR3 protein: CALGVPTATEGIGRTKLIF. The CDR3 nucleotides read TGTGCTCTTGGGGTCCCCACCGCTACGGAAGGGATAGGGAGAACTAAGCTCATCTTT. This sequence joins TRDV1 and TRDJ1; possible D gene TRDD3, 6 bases. From germline, CDR1 is TSWWSYY and CDR2 QGS. The ends were cut back, 4 bases at V and 11 bases at J, with 35 bases in the middle. The CDR3 is 19 residues long.

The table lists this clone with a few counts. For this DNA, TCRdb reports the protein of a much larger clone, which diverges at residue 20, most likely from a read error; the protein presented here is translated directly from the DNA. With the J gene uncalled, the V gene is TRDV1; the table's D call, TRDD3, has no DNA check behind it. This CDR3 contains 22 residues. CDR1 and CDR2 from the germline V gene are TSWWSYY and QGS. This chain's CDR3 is CALGELPLPTSVCPFNSDKPIF. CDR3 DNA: TGTGCTCTTGGGGAACTACCCCTTCCTACGTCTGTCTGTCCATTTAACTCCGATAAACCCATCTTT.

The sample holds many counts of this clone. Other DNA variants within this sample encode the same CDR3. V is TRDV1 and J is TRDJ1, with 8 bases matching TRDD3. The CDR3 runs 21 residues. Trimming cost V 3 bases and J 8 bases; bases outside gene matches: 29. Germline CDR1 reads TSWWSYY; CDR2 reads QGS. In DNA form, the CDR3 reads TGTGCTCTTGGGGAGGGACTACGTAGGTGGGGGATCGGCCTTGATTATCCCAAACTCATCTTT. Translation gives CALGEGLRRWGIGLDYPKLIF.

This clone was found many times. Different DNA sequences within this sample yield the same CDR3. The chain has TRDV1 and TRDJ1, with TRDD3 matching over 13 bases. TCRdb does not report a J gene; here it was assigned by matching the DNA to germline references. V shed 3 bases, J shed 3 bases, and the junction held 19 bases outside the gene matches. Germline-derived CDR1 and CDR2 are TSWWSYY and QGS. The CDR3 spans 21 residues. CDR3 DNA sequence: TGTGCTCTTGGGGAGTCTTCCTACGGGTACTGGGGGATACGCAGTTCCGATAAACTCATCTTT. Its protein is CALGESSYGYWGIRSSDKLIF.

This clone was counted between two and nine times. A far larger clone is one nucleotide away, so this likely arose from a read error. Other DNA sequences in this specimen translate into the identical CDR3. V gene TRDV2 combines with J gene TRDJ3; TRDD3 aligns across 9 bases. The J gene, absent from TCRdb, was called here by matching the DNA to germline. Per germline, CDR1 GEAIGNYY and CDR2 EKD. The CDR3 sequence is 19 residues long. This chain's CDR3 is CACDTKDWGSSWDTRQMFF. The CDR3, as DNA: TGTGCCTGTGACACCAAGGACTGGGGGAGCTCCTGGGACACCCGGCAGATGTTTTTC.

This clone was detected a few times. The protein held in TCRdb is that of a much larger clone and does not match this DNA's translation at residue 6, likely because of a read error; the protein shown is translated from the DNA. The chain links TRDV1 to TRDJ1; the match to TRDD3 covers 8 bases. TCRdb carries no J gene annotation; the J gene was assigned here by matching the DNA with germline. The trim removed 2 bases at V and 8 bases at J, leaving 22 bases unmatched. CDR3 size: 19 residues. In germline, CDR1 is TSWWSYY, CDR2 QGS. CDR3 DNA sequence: TGTGCTCTTGGGGAAGTGTCGAGTCCCAACTACTGGGGGGGCTACAAACTCATCTTT. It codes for CALGEVSSPNYWGGYKLIF.

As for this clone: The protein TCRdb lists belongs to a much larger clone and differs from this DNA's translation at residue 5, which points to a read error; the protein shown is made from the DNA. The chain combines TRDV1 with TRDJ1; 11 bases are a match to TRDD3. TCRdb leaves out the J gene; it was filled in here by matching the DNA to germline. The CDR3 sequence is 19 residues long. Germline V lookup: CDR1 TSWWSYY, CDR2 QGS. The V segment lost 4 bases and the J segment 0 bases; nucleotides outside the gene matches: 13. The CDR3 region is CALGGLPAGGYYYTDKLIF. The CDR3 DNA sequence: TGTGCTCTTGGGGGACTCCCGGCTGGGGGATACTACTACACCGATAAACTCATCTTT.

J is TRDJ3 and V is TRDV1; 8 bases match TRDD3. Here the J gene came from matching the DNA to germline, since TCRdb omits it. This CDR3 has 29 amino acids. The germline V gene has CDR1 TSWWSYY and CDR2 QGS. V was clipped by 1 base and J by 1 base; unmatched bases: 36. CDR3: CALGEPPHPIRWATVLGAVGSWDTRQMFF. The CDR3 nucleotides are TGTGCTCTTGGGGAACCCCCCCATCCTATAAGGTGGGCTACCGTACTGGGGGCTGTCGGGTCCTGGGACACCCGACAGATGTTTTTC.

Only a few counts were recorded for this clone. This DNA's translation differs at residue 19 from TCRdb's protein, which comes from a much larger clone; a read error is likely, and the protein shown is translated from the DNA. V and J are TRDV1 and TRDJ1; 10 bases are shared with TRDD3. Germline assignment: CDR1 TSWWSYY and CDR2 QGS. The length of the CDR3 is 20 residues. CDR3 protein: CALGELGRWGILRYTDKLTF. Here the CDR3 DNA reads TGTGCTCTTGGGGAACTTGGAAGATGGGGGATACTTAGGTACACCGATAAACTCACCTTT.

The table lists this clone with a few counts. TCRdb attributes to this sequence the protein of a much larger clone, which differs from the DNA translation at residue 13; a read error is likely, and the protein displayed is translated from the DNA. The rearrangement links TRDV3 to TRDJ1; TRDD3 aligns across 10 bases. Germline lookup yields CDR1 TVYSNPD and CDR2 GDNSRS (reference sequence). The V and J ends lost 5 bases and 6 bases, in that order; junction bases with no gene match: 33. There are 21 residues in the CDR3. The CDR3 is CARTSPSLPYLLHWGINKLIF. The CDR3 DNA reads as TGTGCCCGAACCTCGCCAAGCCTTCCTTATCTACTGCACTGGGGGATCAATAAACTCATCTTT.

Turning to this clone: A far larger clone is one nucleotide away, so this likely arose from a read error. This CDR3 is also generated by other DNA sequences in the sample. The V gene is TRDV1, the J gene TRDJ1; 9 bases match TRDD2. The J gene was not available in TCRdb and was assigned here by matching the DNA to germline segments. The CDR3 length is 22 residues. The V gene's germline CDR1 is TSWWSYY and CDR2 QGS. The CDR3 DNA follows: TGTGCCCTTGGTCCGCAAGCCTTCCTACAACCACTACTTCATCACGACACCGATAAACTCATCTTT. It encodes CALGPQAFLQPLLHHDTDKLIF.

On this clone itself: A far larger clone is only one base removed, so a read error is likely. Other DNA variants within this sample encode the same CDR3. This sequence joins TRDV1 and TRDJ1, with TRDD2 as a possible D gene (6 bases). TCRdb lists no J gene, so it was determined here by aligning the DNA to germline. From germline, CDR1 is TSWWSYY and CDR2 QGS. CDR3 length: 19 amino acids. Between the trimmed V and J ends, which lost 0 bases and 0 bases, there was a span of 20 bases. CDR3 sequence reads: CALGELVLPPGWNTDKLIF. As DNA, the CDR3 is TGTGCTCTTGGGGAACTCGTACTTCCTCCCGGATGGAACACCGATAAACTCATCTTT.

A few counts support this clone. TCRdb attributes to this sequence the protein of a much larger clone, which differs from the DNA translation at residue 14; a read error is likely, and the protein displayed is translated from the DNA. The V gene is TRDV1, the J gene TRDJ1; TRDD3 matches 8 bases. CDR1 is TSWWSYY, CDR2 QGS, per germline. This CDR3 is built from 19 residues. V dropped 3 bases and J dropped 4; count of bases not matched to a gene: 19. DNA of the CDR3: TGTGCTCTTGGGGAGCTGACTTCCTTCAGGGGGATATACGGCGATAAACTCATCTTT. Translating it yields CALGELTSFRGIYGDKLIF.

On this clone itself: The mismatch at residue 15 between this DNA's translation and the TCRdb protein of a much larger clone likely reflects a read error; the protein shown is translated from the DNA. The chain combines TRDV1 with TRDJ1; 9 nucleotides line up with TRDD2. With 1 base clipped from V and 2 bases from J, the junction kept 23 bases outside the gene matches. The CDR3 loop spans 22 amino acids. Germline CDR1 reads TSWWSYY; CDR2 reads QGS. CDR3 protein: CALGEQAFLRPRLLRDTDKLIF. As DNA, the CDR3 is TGTGCTCTTGGGGAACAGGCCTTCCTACGACCACGTTTACTGAGGGATACCGATAAACTCATCTTT.

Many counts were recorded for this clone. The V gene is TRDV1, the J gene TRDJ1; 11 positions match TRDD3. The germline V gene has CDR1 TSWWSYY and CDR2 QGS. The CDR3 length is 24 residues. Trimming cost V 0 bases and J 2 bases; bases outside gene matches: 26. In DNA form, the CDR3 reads TGTGCTCTTGGGGAACTAGTCGGTACCGCTGCCTCGGGGTGGGGGATACGCGGGACCGATAAACTCATCTTT. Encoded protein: CALGELVGTAASGWGIRGTDKLIF.

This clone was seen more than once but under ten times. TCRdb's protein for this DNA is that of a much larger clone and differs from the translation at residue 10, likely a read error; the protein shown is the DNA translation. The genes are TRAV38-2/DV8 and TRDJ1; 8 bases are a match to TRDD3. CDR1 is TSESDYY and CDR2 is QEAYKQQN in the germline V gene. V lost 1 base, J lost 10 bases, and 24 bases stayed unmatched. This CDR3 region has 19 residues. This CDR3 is CAYRSQSFLTLWGYLGLIF. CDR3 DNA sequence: TGTGCTTATAGGAGCCAATCATTCCTAACTTTGTGGGGATACCTTGGACTCATCTTT.